This T cell receptor beta chain came from a study of T cells after yellow fever vaccination. V lost 5 bases, J lost 6 bases, and 8 bases stayed unmatched. In germline, CDR1 is MNHNS, CDR2 SASEGT. CDR3 length equals 14 residues. This clonotype was counted once. From the 5' RACE reads, TCRdb called clonotypes with MiXCR, one entry per CDR3 protein. The sample includes 300,000 to 400,000 distinct CDR3 sequences, 8% to 10% seen only once; the top ten take over 15%. The V gene is TRBV6-1, the J gene TRBJ1-2; 8 bases are a match to TRBD1. The sequencing used PBMCs, collected on the day of the first yellow fever vaccination. This sequence was found in a man aged 18 to 30 who received the YFV17D yellow fever vaccine. Written as DNA, the CDR3 is TGTGCCAGCAGTCCGGGGACAGGCAAACATGGCTACACCTTC. Protein sequence: CASSPGTGKHGYTF.